This T cell receptor beta chain came from a study of early T cells in non-severe SARS-CoV-2 infection. This clonotype was recorded many times. TCRdb called the 5' RACE reads again in MiXCR, with one record for every CDR3 protein. Of some 25,000 distinct CDR3 sequences in the sample, about 4.5% are singletons; the top ten hold about 15%. V was clipped by 0 bases and J by 5 bases; unmatched bases: 4. This CDR3 is built from 15 residues. CDR1 SGDLS and CDR2 YYNGEE come from the germline V gene. The sequence derives from an adult who was a healthcare worker with PCR-confirmed SARS-CoV-2 infection or an uninfected control (not recorded which). The genes are TRBV9 and TRBJ2-3, with 9 nucleotides matching TRBD2. The sequencing sample was made of whole blood. CDR3 protein: CASSVVAGGQDTQYF. DNA for the CDR3: TGTGCCAGCAGCGTAGTGGCGGGGGGGCAAGATACGCAGTATTTT.